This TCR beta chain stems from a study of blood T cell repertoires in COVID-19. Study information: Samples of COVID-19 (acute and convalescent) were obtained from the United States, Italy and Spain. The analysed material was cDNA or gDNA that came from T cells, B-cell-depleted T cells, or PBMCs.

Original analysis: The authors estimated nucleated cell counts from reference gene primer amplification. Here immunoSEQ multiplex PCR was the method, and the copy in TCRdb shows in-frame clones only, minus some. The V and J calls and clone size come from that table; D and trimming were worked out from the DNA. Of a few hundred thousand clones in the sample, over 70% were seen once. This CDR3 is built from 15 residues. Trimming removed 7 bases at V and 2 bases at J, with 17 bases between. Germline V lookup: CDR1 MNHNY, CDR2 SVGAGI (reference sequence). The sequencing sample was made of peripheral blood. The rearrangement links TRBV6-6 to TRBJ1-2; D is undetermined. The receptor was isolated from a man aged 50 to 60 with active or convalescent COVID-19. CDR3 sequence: CASIAGTLVNYGYTF. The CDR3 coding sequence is TGTGCCAGCATAGCGGGAACTTTAGTGAACTATGGCTACACCTTC.